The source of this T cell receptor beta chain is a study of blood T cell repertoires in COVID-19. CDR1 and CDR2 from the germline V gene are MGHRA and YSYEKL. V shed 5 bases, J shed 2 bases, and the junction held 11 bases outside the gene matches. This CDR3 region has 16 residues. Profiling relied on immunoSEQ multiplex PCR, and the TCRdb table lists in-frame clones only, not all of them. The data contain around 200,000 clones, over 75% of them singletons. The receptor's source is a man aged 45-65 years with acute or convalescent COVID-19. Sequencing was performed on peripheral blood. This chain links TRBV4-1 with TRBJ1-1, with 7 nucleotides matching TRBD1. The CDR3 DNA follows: TGCGCCAGCAGCGCCCCCCGACAGGGAGCTAACACTGAAGCTTTCTTT. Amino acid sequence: CASSAPRQGANTEAFF.